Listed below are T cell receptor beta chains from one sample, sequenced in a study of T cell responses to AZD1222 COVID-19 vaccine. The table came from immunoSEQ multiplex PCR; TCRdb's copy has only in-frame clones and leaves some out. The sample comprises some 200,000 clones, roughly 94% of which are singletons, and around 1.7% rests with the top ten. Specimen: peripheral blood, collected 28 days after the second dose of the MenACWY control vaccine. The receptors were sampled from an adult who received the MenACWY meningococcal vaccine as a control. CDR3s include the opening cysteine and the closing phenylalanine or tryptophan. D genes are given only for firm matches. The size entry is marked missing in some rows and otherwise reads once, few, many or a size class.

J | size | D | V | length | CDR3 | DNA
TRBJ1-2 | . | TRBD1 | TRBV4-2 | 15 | CASSQSGTGAYGYTF | TGTGCCAGCAGCCAATCCGGGACAGGGGCCTATGGCTACACCTTC
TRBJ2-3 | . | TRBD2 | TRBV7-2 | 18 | CASSLGLAGGFRTDTQYF | TGTGCCAGCAGCTTGGGACTAGCGGGGGGGTTTCGCACAGATACGCAGTATTTT
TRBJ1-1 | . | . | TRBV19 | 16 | CASSIRGAAGNTEAFF | TGTGCCAGTAGTATTCGGGGGGCCGCCGGGAACACTGAAGCTTTCTTT
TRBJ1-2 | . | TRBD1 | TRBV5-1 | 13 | CASSPVTGYGYTF | TGCGCCAGCAGCCCTGTGACAGGGTATGGCTACACCTTC
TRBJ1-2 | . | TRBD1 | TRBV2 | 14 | CASSEGQGSYGYTF | TGTGCCAGCAGTGAAGGACAGGGCTCCTATGGCTACACCTTC
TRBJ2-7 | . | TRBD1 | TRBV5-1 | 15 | CASRKDRGRSYEQYF | TGCGCCAGCAGGAAGGACAGGGGCCGCTCCTACGAGCAGTACTTC
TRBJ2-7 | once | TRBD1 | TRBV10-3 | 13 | CAISRDRGYEQYF | TGTGCCATCAGCCGGGACAGGGGTTACGAGCAGTACTTC
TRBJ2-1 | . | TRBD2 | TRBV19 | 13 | CASSGTSGNEQFF | TGTGCCAGTAGCGGGACTAGTGGCAATGAGCAGTTCTTC
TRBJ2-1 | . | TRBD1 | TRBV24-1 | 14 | CATSAGGAYNEQFF | TGTGCCACCAGTGCAGGGGGAGCCTACAATGAGCAGTTCTTC
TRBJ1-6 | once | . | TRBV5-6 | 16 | CASSLAGGLGNSPLHF | TGTGCCAGCAGCTTGGCCGGGGGATTGGGGAATTCACCCCTCCACTTT
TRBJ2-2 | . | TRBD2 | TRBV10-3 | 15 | CAISLAGGPGGELFF | TGTGCCATCAGCCTAGCGGGGGGGCCAGGCGGGGAGCTGTTTTTT
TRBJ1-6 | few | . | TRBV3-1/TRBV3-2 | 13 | CASSRDGNSPLHF | TGTGCCAGCAGCCGGGACGGTAATTCACCCCTCCACTTT
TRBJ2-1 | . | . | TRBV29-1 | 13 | CSVELDSYNEQFF | TGCAGCGTTGAACTAGATAGCTACAATGAGCAGTTCTTC
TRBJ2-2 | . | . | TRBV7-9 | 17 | CASSSPPGGPNTGELFF | TGTGCCAGCAGCTCACCGCCTGGGGGACCGAACACCGGGGAGCTGTTTTTT
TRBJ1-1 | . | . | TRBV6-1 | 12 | CASSDPGTEAFF | TGTGCCAGCAGTGACCCAGGGACAGAAGCTTTCTTT
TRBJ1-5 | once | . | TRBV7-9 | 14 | CASSLDDPLEAQHF | TGTGCCAGCAGCTTAGACGACCCTCTCGAGGCCCAGCATTTT
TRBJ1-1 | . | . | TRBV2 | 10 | CASREGEAFF | TGTGCCAGCCGGGAGGGTGAAGCTTTCTTT
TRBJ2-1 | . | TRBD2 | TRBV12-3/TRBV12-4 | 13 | CASVISGMNEQFF | TGTGCCAGCGTAATTAGCGGGATGAATGAGCAGTTCTTC
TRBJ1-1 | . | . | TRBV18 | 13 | CASSPQGDTEAFF | TGTGCCAGCTCACCACAGGGGGACACTGAAGCTTTCTTT
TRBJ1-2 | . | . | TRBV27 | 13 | CASGTGSLYGYTF | TGTGCCAGCGGTACAGGCAGCCTCTATGGCTACACCTTC
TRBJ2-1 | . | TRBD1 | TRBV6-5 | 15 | CASTGTGMADNEQFF | TGTGCCAGCACTGGGACAGGGATGGCAGACAATGAGCAGTTCTTC
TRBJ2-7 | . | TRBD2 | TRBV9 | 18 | CASSGGLSSGEVSYEQYF | TGTGCCAGCAGCGGTGGTTTATCTAGCGGGGAAGTTTCCTACGAGCAGTACTTC
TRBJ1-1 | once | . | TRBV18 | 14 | CASSPTGTVTEAFF | TGTGCCAGCTCACCGACCGGGACGGTCACTGAAGCTTTCTTT
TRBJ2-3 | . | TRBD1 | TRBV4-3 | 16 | CASSQDNRGLSDTQYF | TGCGCCAGCAGCCAAGATAACAGGGGGCTCTCAGATACGCAGTATTTT
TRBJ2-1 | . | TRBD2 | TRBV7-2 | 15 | CASSLLAGGSGEQFF | TGTGCCAGCAGCTTATTAGCGGGAGGATCTGGGGAGCAGTTCTTC
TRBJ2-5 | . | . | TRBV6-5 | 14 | CASARGPYQETQYF | TGTGCCAGTGCCCGGGGCCCGTACCAAGAGACCCAGTACTTC
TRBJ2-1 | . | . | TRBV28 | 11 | CASSLSTGQFF | TGTGCCAGCAGTTTAAGCACGGGGCAGTTCTTC
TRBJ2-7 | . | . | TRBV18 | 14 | CASSPMSSSYEQYF | TGTGCCAGCTCACCCATGAGCTCATCCTACGAGCAGTACTTC
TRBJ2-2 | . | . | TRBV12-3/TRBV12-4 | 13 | CASSFWGSGELFF | TGTGCCAGCAGTTTTTGGGGTTCCGGGGAGCTGTTTTTT
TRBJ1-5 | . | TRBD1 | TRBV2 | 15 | CASSEATGVNQPQHF | TGTGCCAGCAGTGAAGCGACAGGGGTGAATCAGCCCCAGCATTTT
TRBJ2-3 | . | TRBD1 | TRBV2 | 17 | CASSEAQGQPSTDTQYF | TGTGCCAGCAGTGAAGCTCAGGGACAGCCTAGCACAGATACGCAGTATTTT
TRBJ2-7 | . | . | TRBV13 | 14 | CASSLGYRDYEQYF | TGTGCCAGCAGCTTGGGCTACAGGGACTACGAGCAGTACTTC
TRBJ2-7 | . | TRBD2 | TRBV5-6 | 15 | CASSLVGGTGYEQYF | TGTGCCAGCAGCTTGGTGGGAGGGACCGGGTACGAGCAGTACTTC
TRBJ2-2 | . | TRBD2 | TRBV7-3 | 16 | CASSSPASGGHGELFF | TGTGCCAGCAGCTCGCCGGCTAGCGGGGGCCATGGGGAGCTGTTTTTT
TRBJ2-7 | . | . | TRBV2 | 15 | CASRDTGGASHEQYF | TGTGCCAGCAGGGACACAGGGGGGGCCTCTCACGAGCAGTACTTC
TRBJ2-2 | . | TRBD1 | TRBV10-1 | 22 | CASSESGLPGQGCRANTGELFF | TGCGCCAGCAGTGAGAGTGGGTTACCGGGACAGGGTTGTCGGGCGAACACCGGGGAGCTGTTTTTT
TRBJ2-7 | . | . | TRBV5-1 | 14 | CASSLYRGSNEQYF | TGCGCCAGCAGCTTGTATAGGGGTTCCAACGAGCAGTACTTC
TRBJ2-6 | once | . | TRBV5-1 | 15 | CASSLGDSGANVLTF | TGCGCCAGCAGCTTGGGCGATTCCGGGGCCAACGTCCTGACTTTC
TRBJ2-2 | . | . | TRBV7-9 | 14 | CASSLAGNTGELFF | TGTGCCAGCAGCTTAGCTGGGAACACCGGGGAGCTGTTTTTT
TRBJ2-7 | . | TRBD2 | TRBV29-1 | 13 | CSVKGLAGYEQYF | TGCAGCGTCAAGGGACTAGCGGGTTACGAGCAGTACTTC
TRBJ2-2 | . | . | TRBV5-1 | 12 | CASSPTAGELFF | TGCGCCAGCAGCCCAACGGCCGGGGAGCTGTTTTTT
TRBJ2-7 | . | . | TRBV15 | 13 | CATSSRRFYEQYF | TGTGCCACCAGCAGCCGGAGGTTTTACGAGCAGTACTTC
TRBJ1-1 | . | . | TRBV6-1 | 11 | CASSESSWVFF | TGTGCCAGCAGTGAATCCTCATGGGTTTTCTTT
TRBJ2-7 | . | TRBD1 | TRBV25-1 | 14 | CASRETGTGGKLDF | TGTGCCAGCAGGGAGACCGGGACAGGGGGTAAATTGGACTTC
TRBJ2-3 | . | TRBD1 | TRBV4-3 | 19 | CASSQDPAAGQGAADTQYF | TGCGCCAGCAGCCAAGATCCAGCAGCAGGACAGGGGGCCGCAGATACGCAGTATTTT
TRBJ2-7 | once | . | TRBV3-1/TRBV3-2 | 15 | CASSQDRILTYEQYF | TGTGCCAGCAGCCAAGACAGAATTCTTACGTACGAGCAGTACTTC
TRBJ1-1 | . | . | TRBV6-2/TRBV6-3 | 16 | CASSYNQGGGNTEAFF | TGTGCCAGCAGTTACAATCAGGGAGGGGGAAACACTGAAGCTTTCTTT
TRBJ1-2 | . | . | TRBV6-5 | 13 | CASSYSMNSGYTF | TGTGCCAGCAGTTACTCGATGAATTCGGGCTACACCTTC